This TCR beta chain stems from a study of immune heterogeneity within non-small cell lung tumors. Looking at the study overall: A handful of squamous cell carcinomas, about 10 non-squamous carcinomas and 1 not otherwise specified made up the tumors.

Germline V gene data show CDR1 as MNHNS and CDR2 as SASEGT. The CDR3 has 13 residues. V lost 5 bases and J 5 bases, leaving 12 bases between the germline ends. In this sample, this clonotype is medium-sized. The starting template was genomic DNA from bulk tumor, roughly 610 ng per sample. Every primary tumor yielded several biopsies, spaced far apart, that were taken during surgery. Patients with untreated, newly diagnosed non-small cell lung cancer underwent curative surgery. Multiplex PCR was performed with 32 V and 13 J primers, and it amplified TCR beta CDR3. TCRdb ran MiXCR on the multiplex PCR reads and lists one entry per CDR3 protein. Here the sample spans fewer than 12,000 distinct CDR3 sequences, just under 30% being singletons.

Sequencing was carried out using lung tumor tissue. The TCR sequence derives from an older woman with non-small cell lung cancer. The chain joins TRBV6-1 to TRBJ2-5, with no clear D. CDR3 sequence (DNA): TGTGCCAGCAGTTACCCGCCCGGGGAGACCCAGTACTTC. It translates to CASSYPPGETQYF.